These T cell receptor beta chains were read from a single sample in a study of graft-versus-host responses after intestinal transplantation. Method: immunoSEQ multiplex PCR; TCRdb's copy keeps in-frame clones and lacks some. The table records 100,000 or so clones, around 90% of them present only once. Their antigens are not known. The specimen was unstimulated CD4+ T cells sorted from spleen or lymph node cells, collected before intestinal transplant. Receptors were obtained from a human donor who received an intestinal transplant. Both conserved end residues are trimmed from each CDR3.

TRBV7-8	ASSLGQNNEQF
TRBV2	ASTSGTPVEKLF
TRBV15	ATSPPPDRVAIGNQPQH
TRBV7-2	ASRTEGLASTDTQY
TRBV7-9	ASSLASSNQPQH
TRBV18	ASSPQTGSSEKLF
TRBV18	ASSPSGDSTDTQY
TRBV15	ATSSRMDRPNGYT
TRBV27	ASSFLGRDNTDTQY
TRBV20-1	SARLSETQY